This T cell receptor (beta chain) derives from a study of cytomegalovirus exposure and HLA in healthy donors. The CDR3 sequence is 13 residues long. Germline V gene data show CDR1 as MNHNY and CDR2 as SVGAGI (reference sequence). Trimming removed 2 bases from V and 1 base from J, with 5 bases in between. Use of 60 Vbeta and 13 Jbeta primers characterized the PCR. Generated by immunoSEQ multiplex PCR, the TCRdb table keeps only in-frame clones and is missing some. This sample carries about 170,000 clones, roughly 84% of them seen once, and the ten largest clones take around 1.5%. Study-wide findings and caveats: TCR beta sequences reportedly predicted most subjects' HLA-A and HLA-B alleles accurately. In vitro work confirmed that a few CMV-associated chains recognize CMV antigens. The study dropped some indistinguishable V segments, TRBV6-2 and TRBV6-3 among them. In a later analysis, most CMV-associated TCR beta chains appeared HLA-restricted.

This clone was counted between two and nine times. What it recognizes is unknown. The sequencing input was PBMCs. This clonotype originated in a male donor in good health and CMV-seronegative. The chain has TRBV6-6 and TRBJ1-1; no clear D gene. The CDR3: CASSYGRNTEAFF. The CDR3 DNA sequence: TGTGCCAGCAGTTACGGTAGGAACACTGAAGCTTTCTTT.